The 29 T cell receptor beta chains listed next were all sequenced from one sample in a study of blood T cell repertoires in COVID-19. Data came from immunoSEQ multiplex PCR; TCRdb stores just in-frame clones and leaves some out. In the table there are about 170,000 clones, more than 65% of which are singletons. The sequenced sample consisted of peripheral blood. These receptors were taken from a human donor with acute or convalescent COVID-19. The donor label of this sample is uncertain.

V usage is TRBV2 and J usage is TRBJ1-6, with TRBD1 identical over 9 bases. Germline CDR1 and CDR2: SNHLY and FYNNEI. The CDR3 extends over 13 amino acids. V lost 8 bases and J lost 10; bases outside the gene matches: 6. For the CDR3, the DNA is TGTGCCAGCCGGACGACAGGGGGATCACCCCTCCACTTT. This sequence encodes CASRTTGGSPLHF.

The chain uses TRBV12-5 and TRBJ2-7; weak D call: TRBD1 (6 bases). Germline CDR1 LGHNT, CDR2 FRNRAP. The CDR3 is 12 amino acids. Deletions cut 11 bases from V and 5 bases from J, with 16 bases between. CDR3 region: CAGIQGLHEQYF. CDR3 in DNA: TGTGCTGGAATACAGGGTTTGCACGAGCAGTACTTC.

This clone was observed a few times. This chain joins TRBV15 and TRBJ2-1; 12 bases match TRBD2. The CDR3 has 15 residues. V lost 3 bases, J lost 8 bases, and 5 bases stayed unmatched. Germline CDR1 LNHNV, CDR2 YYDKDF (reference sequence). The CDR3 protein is CATSRASGRGDEQFF. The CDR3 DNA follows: TGTGCCACCAGCAGGGCTAGCGGGAGGGGTGATGAGCAGTTCTTC. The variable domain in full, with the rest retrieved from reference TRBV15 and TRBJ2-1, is DAMVIQNPRYQVTQFGKPVTLSCSQTLNHNVMYWYQQKSSQAPKLLFHYYDKDFNNEADTPDNFQSRRPNTSFCFLDIRSPGLGDTAMYLCATSRASGRGDEQFFGPGTRLTVL.

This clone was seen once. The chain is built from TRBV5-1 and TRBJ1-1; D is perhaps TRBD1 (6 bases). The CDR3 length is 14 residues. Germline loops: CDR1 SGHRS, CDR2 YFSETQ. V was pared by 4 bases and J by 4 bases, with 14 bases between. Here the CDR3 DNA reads TGCGCCAGCAGCAGACAACAGGGTAGCACTGAAGCTTTCTTT. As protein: CASSRQQGSTEAFF.

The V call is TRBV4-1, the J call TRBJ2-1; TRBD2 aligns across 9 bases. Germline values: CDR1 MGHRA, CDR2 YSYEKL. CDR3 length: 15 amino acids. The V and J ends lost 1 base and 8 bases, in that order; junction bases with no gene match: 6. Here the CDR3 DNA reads TGCGCCAGCAGCCAAGCCGGGACTAGCTTGCATGAGCAGTTCTTC. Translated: CASSQAGTSLHEQFF.

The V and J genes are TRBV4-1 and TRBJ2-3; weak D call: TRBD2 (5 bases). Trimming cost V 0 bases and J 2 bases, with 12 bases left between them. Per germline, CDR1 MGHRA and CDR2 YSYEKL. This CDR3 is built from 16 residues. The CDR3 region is CASSQEGRESTDTQYF. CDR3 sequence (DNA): TGCGCCAGCAGCCAAGAGGGCCGGGAATCCACAGATACGCAGTATTTT.

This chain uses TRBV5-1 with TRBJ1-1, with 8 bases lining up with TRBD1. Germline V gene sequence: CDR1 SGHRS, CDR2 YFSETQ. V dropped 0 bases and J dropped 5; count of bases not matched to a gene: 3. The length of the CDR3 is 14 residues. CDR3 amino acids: CASSLAYRGTEAFF. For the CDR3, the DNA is TGCGCCAGCAGCTTGGCCTACAGGGGGACTGAAGCTTTCTTT.

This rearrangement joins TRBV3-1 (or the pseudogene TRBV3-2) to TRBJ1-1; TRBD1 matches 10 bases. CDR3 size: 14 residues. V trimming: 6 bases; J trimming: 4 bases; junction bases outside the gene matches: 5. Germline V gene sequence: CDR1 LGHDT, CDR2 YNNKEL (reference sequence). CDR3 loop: CASSGGDRGTEAFF. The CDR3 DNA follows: TGTGCCAGCAGTGGGGGGGACAGGGGCACTGAAGCTTTCTTT.

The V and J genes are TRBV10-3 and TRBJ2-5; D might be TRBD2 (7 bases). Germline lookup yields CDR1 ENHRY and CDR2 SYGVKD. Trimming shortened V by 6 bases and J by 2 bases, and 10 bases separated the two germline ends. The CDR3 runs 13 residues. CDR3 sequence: CAIRGGEQETQYF. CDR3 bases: TGTGCCATCAGAGGGGGGGAGCAAGAGACCCAGTACTTC.

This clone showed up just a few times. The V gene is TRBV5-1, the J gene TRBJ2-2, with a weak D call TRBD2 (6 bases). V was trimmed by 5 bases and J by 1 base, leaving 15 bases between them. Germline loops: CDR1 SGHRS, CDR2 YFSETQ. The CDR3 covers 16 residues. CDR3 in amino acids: CASRQSSGLNTGELFF. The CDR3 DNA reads TGCGCCAGCAGGCAATCCAGCGGGCTGAACACCGGGGAGCTGTTTTTT.

CDR3 DNA: TGTGCCAGCAGCGCGGGACAGGGGAATGGAAACACCATATATTTT. Its protein product is CASSAGQGNGNTIYF. V is TRBV9 and J is TRBJ1-3; 10 nucleotides agree with TRBD1. The CDR3 spans 15 residues. Per the germline V gene, CDR1 is SGDLS and CDR2 is YYNGEE. V lost 3 bases to trimming and J lost 3 bases; unmatched junction nucleotides: 3.

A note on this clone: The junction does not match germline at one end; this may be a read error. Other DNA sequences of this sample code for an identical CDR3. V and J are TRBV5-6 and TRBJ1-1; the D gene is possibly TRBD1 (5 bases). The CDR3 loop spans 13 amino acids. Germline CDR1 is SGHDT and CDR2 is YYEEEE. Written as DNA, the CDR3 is TGTGCCAGCAGCCTTGGGGGGAACACTGAGGCTTTCTTT. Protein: CASSLGGNTEAFF.

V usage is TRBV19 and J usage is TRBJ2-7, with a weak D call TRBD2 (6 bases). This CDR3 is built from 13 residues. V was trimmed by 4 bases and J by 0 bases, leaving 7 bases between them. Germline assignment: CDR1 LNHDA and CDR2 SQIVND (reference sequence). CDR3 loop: CASSSGNSYEQYF. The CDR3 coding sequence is TGTGCCAGTAGTAGCGGGAACTCCTACGAGCAGTACTTC.

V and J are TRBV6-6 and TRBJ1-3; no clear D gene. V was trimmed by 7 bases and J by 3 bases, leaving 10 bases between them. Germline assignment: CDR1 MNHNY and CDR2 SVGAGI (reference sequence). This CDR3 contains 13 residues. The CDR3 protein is CASTSENGNTIYF. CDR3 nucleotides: TGTGCCAGCACCTCAGAAAATGGAAACACCATATATTTT.

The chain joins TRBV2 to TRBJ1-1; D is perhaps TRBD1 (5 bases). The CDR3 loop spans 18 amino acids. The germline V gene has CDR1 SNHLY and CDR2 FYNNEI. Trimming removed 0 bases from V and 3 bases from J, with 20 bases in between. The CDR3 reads CASSEALGREGLDTEAFF. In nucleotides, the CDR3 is TGTGCCAGCAGTGAAGCGCTTGGCAGGGAGGGCTTGGACACTGAAGCTTTCTTT.

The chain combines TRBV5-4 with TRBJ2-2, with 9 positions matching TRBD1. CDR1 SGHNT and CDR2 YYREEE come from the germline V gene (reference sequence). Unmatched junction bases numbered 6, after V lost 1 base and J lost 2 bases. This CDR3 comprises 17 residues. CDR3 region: CASSLRGQGGNTGELFF. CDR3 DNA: TGTGCCAGCAGCTTGAGGGGACAGGGCGGAAACACCGGGGAGCTGTTTTTT. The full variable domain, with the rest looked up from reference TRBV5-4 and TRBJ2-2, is ETGVTQSPTHLIKTRGQQVTLRCSSQSGHNTVSWYQQALGQGPQFIFQYYREEENGRGNFPPRFSGLQFPNYSSELNVNALELDDSALYLCASSLRGQGGNTGELFFGEGSRLTVL.

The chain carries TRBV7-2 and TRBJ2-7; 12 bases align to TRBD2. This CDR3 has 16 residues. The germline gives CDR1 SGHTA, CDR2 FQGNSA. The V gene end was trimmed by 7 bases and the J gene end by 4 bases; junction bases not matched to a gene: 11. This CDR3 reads CASTPNGLAGFYEQYF. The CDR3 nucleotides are TGTGCCAGCACACCAAATGGACTAGCGGGATTTTACGAGCAGTACTTC. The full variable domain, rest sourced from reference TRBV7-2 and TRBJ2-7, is GAGVSQSPSNKVTEKGKDVELRCDPISGHTALYWYRQSLGQGLEFLIYFQGNSAPDKSGLPSDRFSAERTGGSVSTLTIQRTQQEDSAVYLCASTPNGLAGFYEQYFGPGTRLTVT.

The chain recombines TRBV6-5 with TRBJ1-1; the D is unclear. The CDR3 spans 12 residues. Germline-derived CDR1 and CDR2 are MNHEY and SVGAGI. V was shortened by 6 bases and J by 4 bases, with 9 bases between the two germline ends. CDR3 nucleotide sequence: TGTGCCAGCAGATCAGGTAGCACTGAAGCTTTCTTT. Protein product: CASRSGSTEAFF.

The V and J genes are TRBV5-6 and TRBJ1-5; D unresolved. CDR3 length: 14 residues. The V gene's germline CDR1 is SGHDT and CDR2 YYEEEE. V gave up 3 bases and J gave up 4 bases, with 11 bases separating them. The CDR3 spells CASSSGSHNQPQHF. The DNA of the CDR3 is TGTGCCAGCAGCTCGGGGAGCCATAATCAGCCCCAGCATTTT.

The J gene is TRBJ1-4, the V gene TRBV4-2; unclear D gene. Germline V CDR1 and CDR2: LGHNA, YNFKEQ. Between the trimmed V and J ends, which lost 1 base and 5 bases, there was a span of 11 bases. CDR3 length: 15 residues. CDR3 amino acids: CASSQASVINEKLFF. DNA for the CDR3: TGTGCCAGCAGCCAAGCTTCTGTTATCAATGAAAAACTGTTTTTT.

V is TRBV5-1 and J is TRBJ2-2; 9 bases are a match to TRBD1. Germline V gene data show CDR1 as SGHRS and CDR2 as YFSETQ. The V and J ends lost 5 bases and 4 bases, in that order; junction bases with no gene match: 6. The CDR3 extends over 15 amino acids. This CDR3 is CASSFLTGGTGELFF. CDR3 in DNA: TGCGCCAGCAGTTTTCTGACAGGGGGCACCGGGGAGCTGTTTTTT.

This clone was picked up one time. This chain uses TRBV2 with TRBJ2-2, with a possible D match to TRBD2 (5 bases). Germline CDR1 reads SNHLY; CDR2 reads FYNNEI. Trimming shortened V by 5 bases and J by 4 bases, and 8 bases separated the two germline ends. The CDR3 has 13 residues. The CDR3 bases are TGTGCCAGCAGTCTAAGCGGCACCGGGGAGCTGTTTTTT. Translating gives CASSLSGTGELFF.

CDR3 DNA: TGTGCCAGCAGTTTCTCCACAGGGACCGATACGCAGTATTTT. This sequence encodes CASSFSTGTDTQYF. The chain uses TRBV27 and TRBJ2-3; perhaps TRBD1 as D (6 bases). The CDR3 extends over 14 amino acids. The germline V gene has CDR1 MNHEY and CDR2 SMNVEV (reference sequence). V was shortened by 3 bases and J by 6 bases, with 13 bases between the two germline ends.

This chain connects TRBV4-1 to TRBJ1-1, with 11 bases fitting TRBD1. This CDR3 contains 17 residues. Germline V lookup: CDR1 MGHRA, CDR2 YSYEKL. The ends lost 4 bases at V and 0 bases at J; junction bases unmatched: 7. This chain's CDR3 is CASSPGTGGMVNTEAFF. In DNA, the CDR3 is TGCGCCAGCAGCCCGGGGACAGGGGGAATGGTGAACACTGAAGCTTTCTTT.

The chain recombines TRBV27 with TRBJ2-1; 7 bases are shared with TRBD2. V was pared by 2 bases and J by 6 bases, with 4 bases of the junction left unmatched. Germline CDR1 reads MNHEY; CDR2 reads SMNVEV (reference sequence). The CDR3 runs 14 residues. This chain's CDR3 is CASSLRSSGNEQFF. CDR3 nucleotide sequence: TGTGCCAGCAGTTTAAGGTCTAGCGGCAATGAGCAGTTCTTC.

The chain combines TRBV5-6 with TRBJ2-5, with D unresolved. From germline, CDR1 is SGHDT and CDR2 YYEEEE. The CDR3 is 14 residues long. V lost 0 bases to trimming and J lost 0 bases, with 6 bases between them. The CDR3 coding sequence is TGTGCCAGCAGCTTGGTTGGCTACCAAGAGACCCAGTACTTC. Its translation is CASSLVGYQETQYF.

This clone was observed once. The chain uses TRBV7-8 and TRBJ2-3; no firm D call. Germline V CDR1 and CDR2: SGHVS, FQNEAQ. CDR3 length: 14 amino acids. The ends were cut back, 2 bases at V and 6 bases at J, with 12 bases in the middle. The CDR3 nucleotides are TGTGCCAGCAGCTTACTACTCGCATCGGATACGCAGTATTTT. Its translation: CASSLLLASDTQYF.

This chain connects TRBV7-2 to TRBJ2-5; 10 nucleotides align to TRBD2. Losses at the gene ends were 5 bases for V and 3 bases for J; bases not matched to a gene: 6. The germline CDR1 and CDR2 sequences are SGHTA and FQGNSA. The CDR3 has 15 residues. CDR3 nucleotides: TGTGCCAGCAGCGGGAGGACTAGCGGTGAAGAGACCCAGTACTTC. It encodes CASSGRTSGEETQYF.

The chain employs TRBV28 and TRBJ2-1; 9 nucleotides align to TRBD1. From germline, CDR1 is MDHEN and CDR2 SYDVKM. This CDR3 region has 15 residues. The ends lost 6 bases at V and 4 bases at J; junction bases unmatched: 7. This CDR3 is CASSRPGTGYNEQFF. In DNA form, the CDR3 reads TGTGCCAGCAGCCGTCCCGGGACAGGGTACAATGAGCAGTTCTTC.